The 9 T cell receptor beta chains below all came from one sample that was sequenced in a study of T cell changes during pregnancy in multiple sclerosis. Generated by immunoSEQ multiplex PCR, the TCRdb table keeps only in-frame clones and is missing some. The sample has about 77,000 clones, about 91% seen once. This material consisted of peripheral blood, taken before pregnancy. These TCRs come from a female donor with multiple sclerosis, enrolled in a pregnancy study.

For the CDR3, the DNA is TGTGCCAGCAGCCCCAGGGTGGCGGGGGGCTATGGCTACACCTTC. As protein: CASSPRVAGGYGYTF. The genes are TRBV9 and TRBJ1-2, with D possibly TRBD1 on 5 matching bases. Trimming cost V 4 bases and J 4 bases, with 17 bases left between them. CDR1 and CDR2 from the germline V gene are SGDLS and YYNGEE. The CDR3 is 15 amino acids.

The chain combines TRBV10-2 with TRBJ2-3; the D gene is possibly TRBD1 (6 bases). Germline V gene lookup returns CDR1 WSHSY and CDR2 SAAADI. CDR3 length equals 14 residues. The V end was cut by 4 bases, the J end by 2 bases, with 10 bases between. The CDR3 DNA follows: TGCGCCAGCAGTGCAAGGGGGAACACAGATACGCAGTATTTT. Protein product: CASSARGNTDTQYF.

The J gene is TRBJ2-2, the V gene TRBV6-1; 7 positions agree with TRBD2. The trim removed 5 bases at V and 6 bases at J, leaving 6 bases unmatched. The CDR3 loop spans 14 amino acids. CDR1 MNHNS and CDR2 SASEGT come from the germline V gene. DNA for the CDR3: TGTGCCAGCAGTTCAGGACTAGATGCCGGGGAGCTGTTTTTT. Protein product: CASSSGLDAGELFF.

The chain joins TRBV28 to TRBJ1-2; TRBD1 aligns across 7 bases. Germline trimming cut 8 bases from V and 4 bases from J; bases unmatched to any gene: 7. This CDR3 comprises 13 residues. Germline CDR1 MDHEN, CDR2 SYDVKM. DNA for the CDR3: TGTGCCAGCGAGCCGGGACAGAGCTATGGCTACACCTTC. It is translated as CASEPGQSYGYTF.

The chain joins TRBV2 to TRBJ1-6, with D maybe TRBD1 (6 bases). The germline V gene has CDR1 SNHLY and CDR2 FYNNEI. The V gene lost 6 bases and the J gene lost 0 bases, with 21 bases spanning the gap. The CDR3 runs to 19 residues. The CDR3 DNA follows: TGTGCCAGCAGCCTTACAGGGAATTCGGAAAGCTCCTATAATTCACCCCTCCACTTT. Protein: CASSLTGNSESSYNSPLHF.

This clone occurred once. The J gene is TRBJ2-2, the V gene TRBV5-1; a possible D gene is TRBD2 (6 bases). V gave up 3 bases and J gave up 0 bases, with 12 bases separating them. CDR1 SGHRS and CDR2 YFSETQ come from the germline V gene. This CDR3 contains 16 residues. The CDR3 DNA is TGCGCCAGCAGCTCGGGGGACCGACCGAACACCGGGGAGCTGTTTTTT. It encodes CASSSGDRPNTGELFF.

The chain carries TRBV19 and TRBJ1-1; D perhaps matches TRBD1 (5 bases). The V end lost 5 bases, the J end lost 11 bases, and 21 bases lay between the germline ends. This CDR3 has 14 residues. Germline lookup yields CDR1 LNHDA and CDR2 SQIVND (reference sequence). Written as DNA, the CDR3 is TGTGCCAGTAGTCACCGAGGAGTGGGACTTTGGGCTTTCTTT. This sequence encodes CASSHRGVGLWAFF.

J is TRBJ1-4 and V is TRBV10-2; D may be TRBD1 (6 bases). There are 14 residues in the CDR3. Between the trimmed V and J ends, which lost 7 bases and 7 bases, there was a span of 16 bases. Per germline, CDR1 WSHSY and CDR2 SAAADI. As DNA, the CDR3 is TGCGCCAGCAATGGCAGGGGCGAGGGTGAAAAACTGTTTTTT. It translates to CASNGRGEGEKLFF.

The V gene is TRBV6-5, the J gene TRBJ2-3; D might be TRBD1 (6 bases). The germline V gene encodes CDR1 MNHEY and CDR2 SVGAGI. The CDR3 is 16 residues long. Trimming pared 4 bases from V and 2 bases from J, leaving 16 bases between. CDR3 nucleotides: TGTGCCAGCAGTTGGGGTGGCAGGGGCCCCACAGATACGCAGTATTTT. Protein sequence: CASSWGGRGPTDTQYF.